These 23 T cell receptor beta chains share one sample of origin, sequenced in a study of CD8 T cells in Susac syndrome. An input of roughly 0.5 to 1 ug of RNA was subjected to reverse transcription using random hexamers. TCRdb itself ran the immunoSEQ multiplex PCR reads through MiXCR, one entry per CDR3 protein. The sample shows around 180,000 distinct CDR3 sequences, nearly 97% of them seen only once. Sequencing input: CD4+ T cells from PBMCs. The receptors were sampled from a human donor with multiple sclerosis.

The chain uses TRBV28 and TRBJ2-4, with 7 positions matching TRBD2. This CDR3 spans 15 amino acids. V trimming: 5 bases; J trimming: 5 bases; junction bases outside the gene matches: 9. Germline loops: CDR1 MDHEN, CDR2 SYDVKM. CDR3 sequence: CASSPPGTNQNIQYF. In DNA form, the CDR3 reads TGTGCCAGCAGTCCTCCCGGGACTAATCAAAACATTCAGTACTTC.

The V and J genes are TRBV9 and TRBJ1-2; 8 bases are shared with TRBD1. Looked up from germline, CDR1 is SGDLS and CDR2 is YYNGEE. This CDR3 contains 15 residues. Trimming cost V 3 bases and J 3 bases; bases outside gene matches: 7. Written as DNA, the CDR3 is TGTGCCAGCAGCGAGGTTACAGGGGGTGACTATGGCTACACCTTC. The encoded protein is CASSEVTGGDYGYTF.

The chain couples TRBV20-1 to TRBJ2-3; 8 positions agree with TRBD1. Looked up from germline, CDR1 is DFQATT and CDR2 is SNEGSKA (reference sequence). V lost 5 bases and J lost 4; bases outside the gene matches: 11. This CDR3 is 15 amino acids long. For the CDR3, the DNA is TGCAGTGCTTCGGACAGGGCAAACAGCCCAGATACGCAGTATTTT. It specifies CSASDRANSPDTQYF.

V is TRBV9 and J is TRBJ1-1, with D possibly matching TRBD1 (6 bases). In germline, CDR1 is SGDLS, CDR2 YYNGEE. The CDR3 is 13 amino acids. The V end was cut by 6 bases, the J end by 5 bases, with 14 bases between. CDR3 sequence (DNA): TGTGCCAGCAATGGGGGGCAGCAAACTGAAGCTTTCTTT. This sequence encodes CASNGGQQTEAFF.

The V call is TRBV6-5, the J call TRBJ1-2, with a weak D call TRBD1 (5 bases). CDR3 length equals 13 residues. Germline V gene lookup returns CDR1 MNHEY and CDR2 SVGAGI. The germline V and J ends were trimmed by 6 bases and 4 bases, with 12 bases remaining between them. The CDR3 DNA reads as TGTGCCAGCAGACCTGGGGGGAGCTATGGCTACACCTTC. Its protein product is CASRPGGSYGYTF.

V is TRBV10-3 and J is TRBJ1-6; D ambiguous. This CDR3 region has 15 residues. The germline CDR1 and CDR2 sequences are ENHRY and SYGVKD. Trimming shortened V by 0 bases and J by 7 bases, and 10 bases separated the two germline ends. The CDR3 DNA reads TGTGCCATCAGTGAGTCTACGCAGATGAATTCACCCCTCCACTTT. Translation: CAISESTQMNSPLHF.

The chain joins TRBV5-1 to TRBJ1-1; tentatively, D is TRBD1 (6 bases). Looked up from germline, CDR1 is SGHRS and CDR2 is YFSETQ. The CDR3 has 17 amino acids. V was cut by 0 bases and J by 7 bases, with 22 bases left in between. The CDR3 reads CASSLDDVWQEQGEAFF. In nucleotides, the CDR3 is TGCGCCAGCAGCTTGGATGATGTGTGGCAGGAACAGGGTGAAGCTTTCTTT.

A note on this clonotype: One end of the junction fails to match germline, which may point to a read error. The chain carries TRBV29-1 and TRBJ1-6; 9 nucleotides agree with TRBD1. CDR1 and CDR2 (germline): SQVTM, ANQGSEA. This CDR3 region has 13 residues. The CDR3 DNA reads TGCAGCGTTCAAGACAGGGGGAATTCACCCCTCCACTTT. Residues: CSVQDRGNSPLHF.

V gene TRBV12-3 or TRBV12-4 combines with J gene TRBJ1-1; D is unclear. The CDR3 loop spans 13 amino acids. Trimming removed 3 bases at V and 2 bases at J, with 7 bases between. The CDR3 DNA sequence: TGTGCCAGCAGTTTGCGACAAAACACTGAAGCTTTCTTT. Translated, it gives CASSLRQNTEAFF.

CDR3 sequence: CSARVGGADTQYF. In DNA form, the CDR3 reads TGCAGTGCTAGAGTCGGGGGGGCGGATACGCAGTATTTT. The rearrangement uses TRBV20-1 and TRBJ2-3; TRBD2 aligns across 8 bases. The length of the CDR3 is 13 residues. After removal of 1 base from V and 6 bases from J, the junction contained 3 bases not matched to a gene. Looked up from germline, CDR1 is DFQATT and CDR2 is SNEGSKA (reference sequence).

The chain employs TRBV7-9 and TRBJ2-3; a possible D gene is TRBD1 (6 bases). The length of the CDR3 is 14 residues. Trimming left V 5 bases short and J 2 bases short, with 11 bases between. Per the germline V gene, CDR1 is SEHNR and CDR2 is FQNEAQ (reference sequence). The CDR3 loop reads CASSPGQFTDTQYF. CDR3 DNA sequence: TGTGCCAGCAGCCCAGGACAGTTCACAGATACGCAGTATTTT.

The chain employs TRBV20-1 and TRBJ2-1; no firm D call. The germline CDR1 and CDR2 sequences are DFQATT and SNEGSKA (reference sequence). The CDR3 is 13 amino acids. V lost 0 bases to trimming and J lost 5 bases, with 8 bases between them. The CDR3: CSARDLGDNEQFF. CDR3 DNA: TGCAGTGCTAGAGATCTTGGGGACAATGAGCAGTTCTTC.

This chain uses TRBV3-1 with TRBJ1-2; D gene ambiguous. Germline CDR1 reads LGHDT; CDR2 reads YNNKEL (reference sequence). The CDR3 contains 14 residues. V gave up 4 bases and J gave up 1 base, with 10 bases separating them. CDR3 nucleotide sequence: TGTGCCAGCAGCCCGGCGAGGAGTAACTATGGCTACACCTTC. This translates into CASSPARSNYGYTF.

CDR3 sequence: CASSFGGITDTQYF. The CDR3 bases are TGTGCCAGCAGCTTCGGGGGGATCACAGATACGCAGTATTTT. The chain joins TRBV5-6 to TRBJ2-3; 7 nucleotides line up with TRBD2. Germline CDR1 is SGHDT and CDR2 is YYEEEE. The CDR3 loop spans 14 amino acids. With 2 bases clipped from V and 2 bases from J, the junction kept 2 bases outside the gene matches.

The rearrangement links TRBV9 to TRBJ1-6, with D unclear. Looked up from germline, CDR1 is SGDLS and CDR2 is YYNGEE. This CDR3 region has 13 residues. V was cut by 1 base and J by 8 bases, with 7 bases left in between. The CDR3 nucleotides read TGTGCCAGCAGCGTAACGTCTGATTCACCCCTCCACTTT. This encodes CASSVTSDSPLHF.

The V and J genes are TRBV2 and TRBJ1-1, with D hard to call. CDR3 size: 13 residues. Germline CDR1 SNHLY, CDR2 FYNNEI. V dropped 6 bases and J dropped 3 bases, with 11 bases sitting between them. The CDR3 DNA reads as TGTGCCAGCAGGTCGTGGGAGGACACTGAAGCTTTCTTT. Translating gives CASRSWEDTEAFF.

The gene calls are TRBV30 and TRBJ2-1; D may match TRBD1 or TRBD2 (5 bases each). CDR1 is GTSNPN, CDR2 SVGIG, per germline (reference sequence). The CDR3 is made up of 13 amino acids. V lost 1 base and J lost 5, with 9 bases in between. CDR3: CAWSDGTNNEQFF. The CDR3 DNA sequence: TGTGCCTGGAGTGACGGGACGAACAATGAGCAGTTCTTC.

This clonotype appeared once. The chain couples TRBV20-1 to TRBJ2-7, with a weak D call TRBD2 (5 bases). The CDR3 extends over 14 amino acids. Per the germline V gene, CDR1 is DFQATT and CDR2 is SNEGSKA (reference sequence). V was clipped by 3 bases and J by 3 bases, with 15 bases between them. CDR3 nucleotides: TGCAGTGCTAGTTCCGGGCCCGGGATCTACGAGCAGTACTTC. Its translation: CSASSGPGIYEQYF.

This clonotype occurred once. The chain couples TRBV23-1 to TRBJ1-1; D remains ambiguous. Being an ORF, TRBV23-1 has a function that is uncertain. The CDR3 runs 12 residues. V was trimmed by 11 bases and J by 4 bases, leaving 14 bases between them. CDR3 DNA: TGCGCCGGCCGGAGGAGTAGCACTGAAGCTTTCTTT. Encoded protein: CAGRRSSTEAFF.

The table lists this clonotype with a count of one. The chain links TRBV30 to TRBJ1-2; tentative D call: TRBD1 (5 bases). The V end was cut by 1 base, the J end by 4 bases, with 10 bases between. This CDR3 spans 13 amino acids. Germline V lookup: CDR1 GTSNPN, CDR2 SVGIG (reference sequence). This CDR3 reads CAWSARQFYGYTF. The CDR3 coding sequence is TGTGCCTGGAGTGCACGACAGTTCTATGGCTACACCTTC.

The chain employs TRBV9 and TRBJ2-1; D remains ambiguous. Germline V gives CDR1 SGDLS, CDR2 YYNGEE. The CDR3 consists of 13 residues. The V end lost 3 bases, the J end lost 2 bases, and 6 bases lay between the germline ends. CDR3 loop: CASSADTYNEQFF. DNA for the CDR3: TGTGCCAGCAGCGCAGACACCTACAATGAGCAGTTCTTC.

The V gene is TRBV5-1, the J gene TRBJ1-2; 8 nucleotides agree with TRBD1. CDR3 length equals 13 residues. The V segment lost 7 bases and the J segment 8 bases; nucleotides outside the gene matches: 10. CDR1 and CDR2 from the germline V gene are SGHRS and YFSETQ. The CDR3 reads CASRSSGGEGYTF. The CDR3 DNA reads TGCGCCAGCCGCTCCTCAGGGGGCGAAGGCTACACCTTC.

CDR3 in DNA: TGTGCCAGCAGTTACCTCATGAACACTGAAGCTTTCTTT. It specifies CASSYLMNTEAFF. This chain joins TRBV6-2 or TRBV6-3 and TRBJ1-1; D is unclear. CDR3 size: 13 residues. The germline V gene encodes CDR1 MNHEY and CDR2 SVGEGT. V was pared by 2 bases and J by 0 bases, with 4 bases between.